This T cell receptor beta chain was recovered during a study of blood T cell repertoires in COVID-19. The method was immunoSEQ multiplex PCR; TCRdb's version includes in-frame clones alone and lacks a portion of them. The table includes around 200,000 clones, about four fifths detected once. This CDR3 has 15 amino acids. Unmatched junction bases numbered 1, after V lost 2 bases and J lost 0 bases. CDR1 is SGHRS and CDR2 is YFSETQ in the germline V gene. This chain connects TRBV5-1 to TRBJ2-3, with TRBD2 identical over 9 bases. This receptor was obtained from a human donor in a cohort sampled during active COVID-19. The specimen sequenced was peripheral blood. The CDR3 reads CASSFSGGSTDTQYF. DNA of the CDR3: TGCGCCAGCAGCTTTAGCGGGGGTAGCACAGATACGCAGTATTTT.